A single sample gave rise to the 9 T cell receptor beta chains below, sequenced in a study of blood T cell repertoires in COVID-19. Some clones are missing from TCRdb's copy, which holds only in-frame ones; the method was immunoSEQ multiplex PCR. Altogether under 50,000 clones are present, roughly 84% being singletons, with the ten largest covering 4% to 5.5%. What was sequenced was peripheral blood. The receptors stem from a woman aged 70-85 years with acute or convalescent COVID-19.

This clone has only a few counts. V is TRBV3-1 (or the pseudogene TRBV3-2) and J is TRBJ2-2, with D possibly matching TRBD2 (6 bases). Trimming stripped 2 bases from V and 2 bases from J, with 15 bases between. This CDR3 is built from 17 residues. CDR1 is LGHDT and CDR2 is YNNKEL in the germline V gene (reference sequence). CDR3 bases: TGTGCCAGCAGCCAATTATCCCCGGGACTTAACACCGGGGAGCTGTTTTTT. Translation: CASSQLSPGLNTGELFF.

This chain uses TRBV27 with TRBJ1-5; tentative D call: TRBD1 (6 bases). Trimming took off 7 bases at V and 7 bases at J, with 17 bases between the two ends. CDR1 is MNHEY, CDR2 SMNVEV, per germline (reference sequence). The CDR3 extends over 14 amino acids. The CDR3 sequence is CASNNGGGRQPQHF. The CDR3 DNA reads TGTGCCAGCAACAACGGTGGGGGCCGGCAGCCCCAGCATTTT.

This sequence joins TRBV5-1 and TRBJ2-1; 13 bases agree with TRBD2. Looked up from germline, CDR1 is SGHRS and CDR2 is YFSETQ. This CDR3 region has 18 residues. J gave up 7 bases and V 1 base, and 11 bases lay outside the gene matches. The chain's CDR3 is CASSLRGELAGGPNEQFF. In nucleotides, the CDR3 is TGCGCCAGCAGCTTGAGAGGTGAACTAGCGGGAGGGCCAAATGAGCAGTTCTTC.

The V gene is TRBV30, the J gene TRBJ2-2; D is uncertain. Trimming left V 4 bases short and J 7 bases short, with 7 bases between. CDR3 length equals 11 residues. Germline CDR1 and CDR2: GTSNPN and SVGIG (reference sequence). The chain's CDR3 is CAWMRYGELFF. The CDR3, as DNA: TGTGCCTGGATGCGGTACGGGGAGCTGTTTTTT.

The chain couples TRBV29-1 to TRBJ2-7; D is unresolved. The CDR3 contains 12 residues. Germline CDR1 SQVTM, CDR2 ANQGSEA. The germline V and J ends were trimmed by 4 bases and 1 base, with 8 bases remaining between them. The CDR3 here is CSVVKESYEQYF. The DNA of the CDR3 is TGCAGCGTTGTGAAGGAGTCCTACGAGCAGTACTTC.

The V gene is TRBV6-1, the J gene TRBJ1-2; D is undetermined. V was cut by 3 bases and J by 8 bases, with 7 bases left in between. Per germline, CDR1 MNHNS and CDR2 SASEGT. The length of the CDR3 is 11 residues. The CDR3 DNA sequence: TGTGCCAGCAGTGACCACACAGGCTACACCTTC. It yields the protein CASSDHTGYTF.

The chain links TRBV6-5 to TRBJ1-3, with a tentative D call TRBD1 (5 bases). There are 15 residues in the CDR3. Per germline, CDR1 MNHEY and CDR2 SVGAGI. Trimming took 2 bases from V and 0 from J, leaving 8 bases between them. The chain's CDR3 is CASSYRQSSGNTIYF. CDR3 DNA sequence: TGTGCCAGCAGTTACAGACAGAGCTCTGGAAACACCATATATTTT.

The CDR3 loop reads CASSDRQGASTDTQYF. CDR3 in DNA: TGTGCCAGCAGTGACCGACAGGGTGCTAGCACAGATACGCAGTATTTT. V gene TRBV6-1 combines with J gene TRBJ2-3; 7 bases line up with TRBD1. V was clipped by 3 bases and J by 0 bases; unmatched bases: 6. The CDR3 has 16 amino acids. Germline V gene lookup returns CDR1 MNHNS and CDR2 SASEGT.

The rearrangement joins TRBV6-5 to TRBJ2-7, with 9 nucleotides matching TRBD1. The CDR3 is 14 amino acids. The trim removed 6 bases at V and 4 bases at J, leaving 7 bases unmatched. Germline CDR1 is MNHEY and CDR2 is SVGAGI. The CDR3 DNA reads TGTGCCAGCAGGCGGGACAGGGCTTCTTACGAGCAGTACTTC. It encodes CASRRDRASYEQYF.